Listed below are T cell receptor beta chains from one sample, sequenced in a study of shared clonotypes between healthy human individuals. Clones were sequenced by immunoSEQ multiplex PCR, and TCRdb holds only the in-frame ones, with some missing. This sample has more than 1.2 million clones, with approximately 98.5% found just once. The specimen sequenced was naive CD4+ T cells sorted from blood. These receptors originate from a man aged 30 to 45 in good health. Both conserved end residues are part of each CDR3. D genes are given only for firm matches. Size tells how often a clone was seen (once, few, many) or the class of an expanded clone, and some rows leave it out.

V gene: TRBV9; J gene: TRBJ2-5; clone size: -; D gene: -; CDR3 DNA: TGTGCCAGCAGCCCAAGACAGGGAGGGGAGACCCAGTACTTC; CDR3 protein: CASSPRQGGETQYF
V gene: TRBV7-2; J gene: TRBJ2-5; clone size: -; D gene: TRBD1; CDR3 DNA: TGTGCCAGCAGCCAAGGGACAGTAGGAGAGACCCAGTACTTC; CDR3 protein: CASSQGTVGETQYF
V gene: TRBV23-1; J gene: TRBJ2-5; clone size: -; D gene: -; CDR3 DNA: TGCGCCAGCAGTCTCCACCTCCACGGGACCAGAGTGGGAGAGACCCAGTACTTC; CDR3 protein: CASSLHLHGTRVGETQYF
V gene: TRBV5-8; J gene: TRBJ2-1; clone size: -; D gene: -; CDR3 DNA: TGTGCCAGCAGCCGCGGATGGTACAATGAGCAGTTCTTC; CDR3 protein: CASSRGWYNEQFF
V gene: TRBV27; J gene: TRBJ1-5; clone size: -; D gene: -; CDR3 DNA: TGTGCCAGCAGTCGGATCCGGGGTAGCAATCAGCCCCAGCATTTT; CDR3 protein: CASSRIRGSNQPQHF
V gene: TRBV5-1; J gene: TRBJ1-1; clone size: -; D gene: -; CDR3 DNA: TGCGCCAGCAGCTTGGCCGCTCAGATGAACACTGAAGCTTTCTTT; CDR3 protein: CASSLAAQMNTEAFF
V gene: TRBV13; J gene: TRBJ1-1; clone size: -; D gene: -; CDR3 DNA: TGTGCCAGCAGCTACCCGCGGGGAGGGAACACTGAAGCTTTCTTT; CDR3 protein: CASSYPRGGNTEAFF
V gene: TRBV4-3; J gene: TRBJ2-1; clone size: -; D gene: -; CDR3 DNA: TGCGCCAGCAGCCAAGGCCCCGGGTCCTACAATGAGCAGTTCTTC; CDR3 protein: CASSQGPGSYNEQFF
V gene: TRBV2; J gene: TRBJ1-1; clone size: -; D gene: TRBD1; CDR3 DNA: TGTGCCAGCAGCCGGGACAGGGCGATGAACACTGAAGCTTTCTTT; CDR3 protein: CASSRDRAMNTEAFF
V gene: TRBV5-1; J gene: TRBJ2-3; clone size: once; D gene: TRBD2; CDR3 DNA: TGCGCCAGCAGCTTGGCCGCTACTAGCGGGAGTAGTACGACTAGCACAGATACGCAGTATTTT; CDR3 protein: CASSLAATSGSSTTSTDTQYF
V gene: TRBV5-1; J gene: TRBJ2-7; clone size: once; D gene: TRBD1; CDR3 DNA: TGCGCCAGCAGCGCCGACAGGGGGCTAGGCGAGCAGTACTTC; CDR3 protein: CASSADRGLGEQYF
V gene: TRBV9; J gene: TRBJ1-1; clone size: -; D gene: -; CDR3 DNA: TGTGCCAGCAGCGTAGCGGCAATGAACACTGAAGCTTTCTTT; CDR3 protein: CASSVAAMNTEAFF
V gene: TRBV5-1; J gene: TRBJ2-7; clone size: -; D gene: TRBD2; CDR3 DNA: TGCGCCAGCAGCTTGGGACTCGGGACTAGCCACACCTACGAGCAGTACTTC; CDR3 protein: CASSLGLGTSHTYEQYF
V gene: TRBV7-2; J gene: TRBJ2-5; clone size: -; D gene: TRBD1; CDR3 DNA: TGTGCCAGCAGCCGACAGGGATTGAAAGAGACCCAGTACTTC; CDR3 protein: CASSRQGLKETQYF
V gene: TRBV5-1; J gene: TRBJ2-7; clone size: -; D gene: -; CDR3 DNA: TGCGCCAGCAGCTTGGAAGGCGGGCCCTACGAGCAGTACTTC; CDR3 protein: CASSLEGGPYEQYF
V gene: TRBV10-1; J gene: TRBJ2-2; clone size: -; D gene: TRBD1; CDR3 DNA: TGCGCCAGCAGTGAGGACAGGGGGCTAACGAACACCGGGGAGCTGTTTTTT; CDR3 protein: CASSEDRGLTNTGELFF
V gene: TRBV4-1; J gene: TRBJ2-1; clone size: -; D gene: TRBD2; CDR3 DNA: TGCGCCAGCAGCCAAACCGGGACTATACACAATGAGCAGTTCTTC; CDR3 protein: CASSQTGTIHNEQFF
V gene: TRBV6-6; J gene: TRBJ2-1; clone size: -; D gene: TRBD2; CDR3 DNA: TGTGCCAGCTCAGCTACGGGAGGGCTCCACAATGAGCAGTTCTTC; CDR3 protein: CASSATGGLHNEQFF
V gene: TRBV4-3; J gene: TRBJ2-1; clone size: -; D gene: TRBD2; CDR3 DNA: TGCGCCAGCAGCCGGAGGACTAGCGGGCTTGATGAGCAGTTCTTC; CDR3 protein: CASSRRTSGLDEQFF
V gene: TRBV7-2; J gene: TRBJ2-5; clone size: -; D gene: -; CDR3 DNA: TGTGCCAGCAGCCTCCGCCTAGGGGTGTCAGGGAAAGAGACCCAGTACTTC; CDR3 protein: CASSLRLGVSGKETQYF
V gene: TRBV10-3; J gene: TRBJ2-1; clone size: -; D gene: TRBD2; CDR3 DNA: TGTGCCATCAGTGAGCGGGAGGGATACAATGAGCAGTTCTTC; CDR3 protein: CAISEREGYNEQFF
V gene: TRBV11-2; J gene: TRBJ2-7; clone size: -; D gene: -; CDR3 DNA: TGTGCCAGCAGTCGGGCCCAATCCTACGAGCAGTACTTC; CDR3 protein: CASSRAQSYEQYF
V gene: TRBV10-3; J gene: TRBJ2-3; clone size: -; D gene: -; CDR3 DNA: TGTGCCATCAGGGGGGCGAGCCTCACAGATACGCAGTATTTT; CDR3 protein: CAIRGASLTDTQYF
V gene: TRBV6-5; J gene: TRBJ2-7; clone size: -; D gene: TRBD1; CDR3 DNA: TGTGCCAGCAGTGAGAGGACAGGCCGCTACGAGCAGTACTTC; CDR3 protein: CASSERTGRYEQYF
V gene: TRBV10-2; J gene: TRBJ2-3; clone size: -; D gene: -; CDR3 DNA: TGCGCCAGCAGTGGGTTCACAGATACGCAGTATTTT; CDR3 protein: CASSGFTDTQYF
V gene: TRBV29-1; J gene: TRBJ2-2; clone size: -; D gene: TRBD1; CDR3 DNA: TGCAGCGTAGCCGGGACAGGGGACACCGGGGAGCTGTTTTTT; CDR3 protein: CSVAGTGDTGELFF
V gene: TRBV6-5; J gene: TRBJ2-2; clone size: -; D gene: -; CDR3 DNA: TGTGCCAGCAACGATGGCCTAGTGGGCACCGGGGAGCTGTTTTTT; CDR3 protein: CASNDGLVGTGELFF
V gene: TRBV19; J gene: TRBJ1-5; clone size: -; D gene: -; CDR3 DNA: TGTGCCAGTAACCCTCTGGAGGGTTATAGCAATCAGCCCCAGCATTTT; CDR3 protein: CASNPLEGYSNQPQHF
V gene: TRBV18; J gene: TRBJ1-3; clone size: -; D gene: -; CDR3 DNA: TGTGCCAGCTCACCACCTTCTGTCAGCCCTGGAAACACCATATATTTT; CDR3 protein: CASSPPSVSPGNTIYF
V gene: TRBV7-8; J gene: TRBJ1-1; clone size: -; D gene: TRBD1; CDR3 DNA: TGTGCCAGCAGCTGTAACACAGGGGGTGGCATGCTGAACACTGAAGCTTTCTTT; CDR3 protein: CASSCNTGGGMLNTEAFF
V gene: TRBV7-9; J gene: TRBJ1-5; clone size: -; D gene: -; CDR3 DNA: TGTGCCAGCAGCTTAACGGGGGTTCCTAATCAGCCCCAGCATTTT; CDR3 protein: CASSLTGVPNQPQHF
V gene: TRBV7-8; J gene: TRBJ2-7; clone size: -; D gene: -; CDR3 DNA: TGTGCCAGCAGCTTAGCGGTGAGACCGCGGGGCGACTACGAGCAGTACTTC; CDR3 protein: CASSLAVRPRGDYEQYF
V gene: TRBV9; J gene: TRBJ2-5; clone size: -; D gene: TRBD2; CDR3 DNA: TGTGCCAGCAGCACCCTGGGGCTGAGCGGGGGCCAAGAGACCCAGTACTTC; CDR3 protein: CASSTLGLSGGQETQYF
V gene: TRBV5-4; J gene: TRBJ2-5; clone size: -; D gene: TRBD1; CDR3 DNA: TGTGCCAGCAGCACCGGACAGGTCCAAGAGACCCAGTACTTC; CDR3 protein: CASSTGQVQETQYF
V gene: TRBV28; J gene: TRBJ1-3; clone size: -; D gene: TRBD1; CDR3 DNA: TGTGCCAGCAGACAGGGGGTCACCTCTGGAAACACCATATATTTT; CDR3 protein: CASRQGVTSGNTIYF